This T cell receptor beta chain originates from a study of tumour-infiltrating T cells in Burkitt lymphoma. Overall study context: Repertoire clonality predicted overall and progression-free survival.

Assay used: immunoSEQ multiplex PCR; TCRdb lists only in-frame clones, some missing. The profile shows a few thousand clones, more than 65% of them singletons. The germline V and J ends were trimmed by 2 bases and 4 bases, with 11 bases remaining between them. This CDR3 region has 13 residues. Germline-derived CDR1 and CDR2 are GTSNPN and SVGIG (reference sequence). The sample comprised tumor tissue. The rearrangement uses TRBV30 and TRBJ2-5; D is perhaps TRBD1 (5 bases). The sequence was collected from a human donor with diffuse large B-cell lymphoma. CDR3: CAWSNLGAETQYF. DNA of the CDR3: TGTGCCTGGAGTAACCTAGGGGCAGAGACCCAGTACTTC.